This TCR beta chain was identified in a study of blood T cell repertoires in COVID-19. At the level of the study: Whether acute or convalescent, the COVID-19 samples came from the United States, Italy and Spain.

TCRdb's table, derived via immunoSEQ multiplex PCR, lists solely in-frame clones and lacks some. The sample carries 70,000 to 85,000 clones, more than 75% recorded once. Input material: peripheral blood. The TCR comes from a human donor in a cohort sampled during active COVID-19.

CDR3: CAISGRGPEGGSGANVLTF. As DNA, the CDR3 is TGTGCCATCAGTGGCAGAGGGCCCGAAGGGGGCTCTGGGGCCAACGTCCTGACTTTC. The chain uses TRBV10-3 and TRBJ2-6, with a weak D call TRBD1 (6 bases). Trimming removed 4 bases at V and 0 bases at J, with 19 bases between. The CDR3 is made up of 19 amino acids. Germline values: CDR1 ENHRY, CDR2 SYGVKD.